The 19 T cell receptor delta chains in this list originate from one sample, sequenced in a study of Vδ1+ human thymocytes. Findings and limits, study-wide: Highly polyclonal TRG and TRD repertoires with Gaussian CDR3 length distributions appeared in thymus.

No antigen has been identified for these receptors. Extracted RNA was reverse transcribed into cDNA. The CDR3 regions were amplified by multiplex PCR from V-gene primers to a constant-region primer. TCRdb reapplied CATT to the multiplex PCR reads. The sample carries about 50,000 delta-chain clones, about 16% recorded once. Sequenced input: Vdelta1+ gamma-delta thymocytes from the thymus. Specified subset: FACS-sorted CD3+ TCRalphabeta- TCRVdelta1+ TCRVdelta2- thymocytes. The receptors stem from a girl under three years old who had congenital heart surgery.

Only a few counts were recorded for this clone. Relative to the germline gene, one junction end is altered; a read error may explain this. The V gene is TRDV1, the J gene TRDJ1, with 9 bases identical to TRDD2. Germline V CDR1 and CDR2: TSWWSYY, QGS. CDR3 size: 21 residues. CDR3 sequence: CALGTGPSYKGGTFYTDKLIF. DNA for the CDR3: TGTGCTCTTGGGACCGGGCCTTCCTACAAGGGGGGAACATTTTACACCGATAAGCTCATCTTT.

The chain uses TRDV1 and TRDJ1; D may be TRDD2 or TRDD3 (5 bases each). Germline V gives CDR1 TSWWSYY, CDR2 QGS. V lost 3 bases and J 1 base, leaving 45 bases between the germline ends. This CDR3 contains 26 residues. CDR3 DNA sequence: TGTGCTCTTGGGGACCTAAGAGCGGAATCTTACGCTTCCGAACCCGGCGGATATCCCCGCACCGATAAACTCATCTTT. Translated, it gives CALGDLRAESYASEPGGYPRTDKLIF.

The gene calls are TRDV1 and TRDJ1; 9 positions match TRDD3. With V trimmed by 5 bases and J by 0 bases, 22 bases remained unmatched. The germline CDR1 and CDR2 sequences are TSWWSYY and QGS. The CDR3 contains 21 residues. As DNA, the CDR3 is TGTGCTCTTGGGAACCACACCCCATCTTCCCGGACTGGGGGAGACACCGATAAACTCATCTTT. It encodes CALGNHTPSSRTGGDTDKLIF.

The chain carries TRDV1 and TRDJ1; 8 positions match TRDD3. Germline V gene data show CDR1 as TSWWSYY and CDR2 as QGS. The CDR3 spans 22 residues. V lost 5 bases to trimming and J lost 0 bases; unmatched junction nucleotides: 26. As DNA, the CDR3 is TGTGCTCTTGGGTCCCGGGAAGGGCTGGGGGACGTACTTCTCCACTACACCGATAAACTCATCTTT. This codes for CALGSREGLGDVLLHYTDKLIF.

This sequence joins TRDV1 and TRDJ1; 12 positions match TRDD3. The V gene end was trimmed by 0 bases and the J gene end by 0 bases; junction bases not matched to a gene: 20. The CDR3 has 23 amino acids. Germline V CDR1 and CDR2: TSWWSYY, QGS. The CDR3 DNA is TGTGCTCTTGGGGAACTAGCCCGTTTTCTCTGGGGGATACGCGGGGCTAACACCGATAAACTCATCTTT. Protein product: CALGELARFLWGIRGANTDKLIF.

This clone turned up a few times. The chain couples TRDV1 to TRDJ1; TRDD3 might be the D (6 bases). Germline loops: CDR1 TSWWSYY, CDR2 QGS. The CDR3 is 24 residues long. Trimming left V 1 base short and J 0 bases short, with 36 bases between. The CDR3 DNA follows: TGTGCTCTTGGGGAACCCTACCGGGACTTAGACAGGGGGACCAATCTAAAGTACACCGATAAACTCATCTTT. It encodes CALGEPYRDLDRGTNLKYTDKLIF.

This chain joins TRDV1 and TRDJ1; 11 positions match TRDD3. V gave up 2 bases and J gave up 7 bases; unmatched junction bases: 27. This CDR3 is 22 amino acids long. Per the germline V gene, CDR1 is TSWWSYY and CDR2 is QGS. The CDR3 sequence is CALGETPIPSNLLGDRRGKLIF. Written as DNA, the CDR3 is TGTGCTCTTGGGGAAACCCCCATTCCCAGCAACTTACTGGGGGATAGAAGGGGTAAACTCATCTTT.

This clone appeared a few times. V and J are TRDV1 and TRDJ1; TRDD3 agrees at 11 bases. V lost 3 bases to trimming and J lost 3 bases; unmatched junction nucleotides: 30. The V gene's germline CDR1 is TSWWSYY and CDR2 QGS. CDR3 size: 24 residues. The CDR3 region has the DNA TGTGCTCTTGGGGAGACCGCCAGGTGGGGGATACGGACGTCCCCTTTAAACTACGCCGATAAACTCATCTTT. It is translated as CALGETARWGIRTSPLNYADKLIF.

This clone was seen a handful of times. This chain joins TRDV1 and TRDJ1; 10 bases agree with TRDD3. The V and J ends lost 0 bases and 3 bases, in that order; junction bases with no gene match: 13. CDR1 and CDR2 from the germline V gene are TSWWSYY and QGS. The CDR3 has 19 amino acids. The CDR3 spells CALGELSMGGYGWSDKLIF. CDR3 DNA: TGTGCTCTTGGGGAACTATCGATGGGGGGATACGGCTGGTCCGATAAACTCATCTTT.

This clone has more than one count but fewer than ten. The rearrangement joins TRDV2 to TRDJ1, with D possibly TRDD3 on 6 matching bases. Trimming left V 1 base short and J 2 bases short, with 25 bases between. The germline V gene encodes CDR1 GEAIGNYY and CDR2 EKD. CDR3 length equals 19 residues. CDR3 loop: CACDTLYDYRTGYTDKLIF. CDR3 sequence (DNA): TGTGCCTGTGACACACTATACGACTACCGTACTGGGTATACCGATAAACTCATCTTT.

The chain links TRDV1 to TRDJ1, with D unclear. The ends were cut back, 4 bases at V and 0 bases at J, with 21 bases in the middle. Germline V lookup: CDR1 TSWWSYY, CDR2 QGS. This CDR3 region has 18 residues. Written as DNA, the CDR3 is TGTGCTCTTGGGGGGCTAAGTGGTAAGGATTATAACACCGATAAACTCATCTTT. Amino acid sequence: CALGGLSGKDYNTDKLIF.

Only a few counts were recorded for this clone. The gene calls are TRDV1 and TRDJ1; 12 bases align to TRDD3. This CDR3 contains 19 residues. The V and J ends lost 1 base and 4 bases, in that order; junction bases with no gene match: 13. The germline CDR1 and CDR2 sequences are TSWWSYY and QGS. The chain's CDR3 is CALGERGFTGGYRGDKLIF. DNA of the CDR3: TGTGCTCTTGGGGAACGGGGTTTTACTGGGGGATACAGAGGCGATAAACTCATCTTT.

This clone was picked up a small number of times. The chain is built from TRDV1 and TRDJ1; the match to TRDD3 covers 12 bases. From germline, CDR1 is TSWWSYY and CDR2 QGS. V lost 2 bases, J lost 3 bases, and 19 bases stayed unmatched. This CDR3 is 21 amino acids long. CDR3 DNA sequence: TGTGCTCTTGGGGAAGACTTCTTACGGGAGGTACTGGGGGATACCCCCGATAAACTCATCTTT. Amino acid sequence: CALGEDFLREVLGDTPDKLIF.

This clone was recorded a few times. The chain employs TRDV1 and TRDJ1; D unresolved. V was cut by 5 bases and J by 0 bases, with 19 bases left in between. This CDR3 contains 17 residues. The germline V gene has CDR1 TSWWSYY and CDR2 QGS. CDR3 amino acids: CALGSPKPNEYTDKLIF. CDR3 DNA sequence: TGTGCTCTTGGGAGCCCCAAGCCGAACGAGTACACCGATAAACTCATCTTT.

This clone has a handful of counts. The chain uses TRDV1 and TRDJ1; 8 bases map to TRDD2. The CDR3 is made up of 18 amino acids. After removal of 3 bases from V and 0 bases from J, the junction contained 12 bases not matched to a gene. Germline CDR1 is TSWWSYY and CDR2 is QGS. The CDR3 loop is CALGDLPTVWGNTDKLIF. In nucleotides, the CDR3 is TGTGCTCTTGGGGATCTTCCTACTGTCTGGGGAAACACCGATAAACTCATCTTT.

This clone turned up a few times. The chain joins TRDV1 to TRDJ1; 10 nucleotides line up with TRDD3. Trimming cost V 0 bases and J 2 bases; bases outside gene matches: 15. Germline CDR1 and CDR2: TSWWSYY and QGS. The CDR3 runs to 20 residues. In nucleotides, the CDR3 is TGTGCTCTTGGGGAACTAGATATCTTACTGGGGGATCGTCTGACCGATAAACTCATCTTT. Its translation: CALGELDILLGDRLTDKLIF.

V usage is TRDV2 and J usage is TRDJ1; 11 bases map to TRDD3. The CDR3 is 23 amino acids. Germline CDR1 and CDR2: GEAIGNYY and EKD. The V segment lost 3 bases and the J segment 0 bases; nucleotides outside the gene matches: 26. CDR3 region: CACDPTEVVVAGGYNKYTDKLIF. Written as DNA, the CDR3 is TGTGCCTGTGACCCCACTGAGGTAGTAGTTGCTGGGGGATACAACAAGTACACCGATAAACTCATCTTT.

V usage is TRDV1 and J usage is TRDJ1; 8 nucleotides agree with TRDD3. This CDR3 comprises 19 residues. Germline V CDR1 and CDR2: TSWWSYY, QGS. Trimming at V came to 7 bases and at J to 0 bases, leaving 19 bases not matched to a gene. This chain's CDR3 is CALVSGLGIGIRYTDKLIF. In DNA form, the CDR3 reads TGTGCTCTTGTGTCGGGGTTGGGGATAGGGATACGGTACACCGATAAACTCATCTTT.

This clone turned up a few times. The chain employs TRDV1 and TRDJ1, with D unresolved. Trimming pared 2 bases from V and 0 bases from J, leaving 7 bases between. The CDR3 runs 14 residues. Germline V CDR1 and CDR2: TSWWSYY, QGS. The CDR3 nucleotides read TGTGCTCTTGGGGAAGGGTACGACACCGATAAACTCATCTTT. Translated, it gives CALGEGYDTDKLIF.